The rows below give T cell receptor beta chains drawn from one sample of a study of cytomegalovirus exposure and HLA in healthy donors. Data came from immunoSEQ multiplex PCR; TCRdb stores just in-frame clones and leaves some out. The sample holds 100,000 to 150,000 clones; more than 80% are singletons and the top ten take 1%. Sequencing was performed on PBMCs. Source of these receptors: a man aged 35 to 55 in good health and CMV-seronegative. CDR3s include the opening cysteine and the closing phenylalanine or tryptophan. Fields, in order: D gene, V gene, J gene, CDR3 length, clone size, CDR3 protein, CDR3 DNA. D genes are given only for firm matches. Some rows have no size entry. The others give once, few or many, or a class for an expanded clone.

TRBD2	TRBV10-3	TRBJ2-1	18	-	CAISDGSGAGGHYNEQFF	TGTGCCATCAGTGACGGATCCGGGGCGGGAGGGCATTACAATGAGCAGTTCTTC
TRBD2	TRBV7-9	TRBJ2-2	17	-	CASSLAGGRDNTGELFF	TGTGCCAGCAGCTTAGCTGGTGGGAGGGATAACACCGGGGAGCTGTTTTTT
-	TRBV14	TRBJ2-7	12	-	CASSLQGYEQYF	TGTGCCAGCAGCCTTCAGGGCTACGAGCAGTACTTC
TRBD1	TRBV28	TRBJ2-3	17	once	CASRSGGVDSRTDTQYF	TGTGCCAGCAGATCAGGGGGTGTAGATTCAAGGACAGATACGCAGTATTTT
-	TRBV2	TRBJ2-3	18	-	CATSVQGHLAGRSDTQYF	TGTGCCACCAGTGTGCAAGGGCACCTAGCTGGAAGGTCGGATACGCAGTATTTT
-	TRBV2	TRBJ1-1	13	-	CASSEQGLSEAFF	TGTGCCAGCAGTGAACAGGGGTTGTCAGAAGCTTTCTTT
-	TRBV19	TRBJ1-5	15	-	CASSIGRAGDQPQHF	TGTGCCAGTAGTATCGGTAGAGCCGGGGATCAGCCCCAGCATTTT
-	TRBV5-4	TRBJ1-4	13	-	CASSPGTHEKLFF	TGTGCCAGCAGCCCCGGGACACACGAAAAACTGTTTTTT
TRBD1	TRBV30	TRBJ1-6	15	few	CAWGRQGQGYSPLHF	TGTGCCTGGGGCCGTCAGGGACAGGGATATTCACCCCTCCACTTT
TRBD1	TRBV10-3	TRBJ1-1	15	few	CAIRKQGSGDTEAFF	TGTGCCATCAGAAAACAGGGGTCTGGAGACACTGAAGCTTTCTTT
-	TRBV6-5	TRBJ1-1	15	-	CASRDTGLGGTEAFF	TGTGCCAGCAGGGATACAGGGTTGGGAGGGACTGAAGCTTTCTTT
TRBD1	TRBV10-3	TRBJ1-2	13	-	CAISLDRADGYTF	TGTGCCATCAGCCTAGACAGGGCTGATGGCTACACCTTC
TRBD2	TRBV16	TRBJ2-1	16	-	CASSQALAGSYNEQFF	TGTGCCAGCAGCCAAGCACTAGCGGGATCCTACAATGAGCAGTTCTTC
-	TRBV30	TRBJ1-1	13	-	CAWSYRDNTEAFF	TGTGCCTGGAGTTACAGGGATAACACTGAAGCTTTCTTT
-	TRBV5-1	TRBJ2-1	15	-	CASSLEASARGEQFF	TGCGCCAGCAGCTTGGAGGCTAGTGCCAGGGGTGAGCAGTTCTTC
TRBD2	TRBV5-1	TRBJ2-3	16	-	CASSRSLAGGVDTQYF	TGCGCCAGCAGCCGTTCACTAGCGGGAGGAGTAGATACGCAGTATTTT
-	TRBV5-5	TRBJ1-2	12	once	CASSLNSYGYTF	TGTGCCAGCAGCTTGAACTCCTATGGCTACACCTTC
TRBD1	TRBV6-1	TRBJ1-2	14	-	CASSEGTGGRGYTF	TGTGCCAGCAGTGAAGGCACAGGGGGCAGAGGCTACACCTTC
TRBD1	TRBV7-2	TRBJ2-3	17	-	CASSLVLGQGDTDTQYF	TGTGCCAGCAGCTTAGTCCTAGGACAGGGAGACACAGATACGCAGTATTTT
-	TRBV6-5	TRBJ2-7	15	-	CASSYSSTLSYEQYF	TGTGCCAGCAGTTACTCTTCCACTCTCTCCTACGAGCAGTACTTC
TRBD2	TRBV6-4	TRBJ2-2	17	-	CASSDSFVGRDTGELFF	TGTGCCAGCAGTGACTCCTTTGTCGGGAGGGACACCGGGGAGCTGTTTTTT
TRBD1	TRBV7-9	TRBJ2-7	15	-	CASQRMGQGSYEQYF	TGTGCCAGTCAGCGGATGGGACAGGGGTCCTACGAGCAGTACTTC
-	TRBV7-9	TRBJ2-7	14	-	CASSLMGATDEQYF	TGTGCCAGCAGCTTAATGGGGGCTACGGACGAGCAGTACTTC
-	TRBV5-1	TRBJ1-3	13	few	CASSLGSGNTIYF	TGCGCCAGCAGCTTGGGCAGTGGAAACACCATATATTTT
TRBD1	TRBV6-6	TRBJ1-1	13	-	CASSYGRQGAAFF	TGTGCCAGCAGTTACGGCCGACAGGGGGCGGCTTTCTTT
TRBD2	TRBV9	TRBJ2-5	16	-	CASSRTPLSGSETQYF	TGTGCCAGCAGTCGTACCCCCCTTAGCGGGAGTGAGACCCAGTACTTC
TRBD1	TRBV2	TRBJ1-5	15	-	CASKRDSYSNQPQHF	TGTGCCAGCAAAAGGGACAGTTATAGCAATCAGCCCCAGCATTTT
TRBD1	TRBV28	TRBJ2-7	15	-	CASRTGQGTLDEQYF	TGTGCCAGCAGAACCGGACAGGGGACCCTTGACGAGCAGTACTTC
-	TRBV27	TRBJ1-1	13	-	CASSLWPNTEAFF	TGTGCCAGCAGTTTATGGCCGAACACTGAAGCTTTCTTT
-	TRBV2	TRBJ1-4	14	-	CASSRGPVGEKLFF	TGTGCCAGCAGCAGGGGACCCGTAGGGGAAAAACTGTTTTTT
-	TRBV7-2	TRBJ2-5	13	-	CASSLSPQETQYF	TGTGCCAGCAGCTTATCCCCTCAAGAGACCCAGTACTTC
TRBD1	TRBV18	TRBJ2-7	16	-	CASSPSPPGQVYEQYF	TGTGCCAGCTCACCATCCCCCCCGGGACAGGTCTACGAGCAGTACTTC
TRBD2	TRBV4-1	TRBJ2-5	16	-	CASSQGHSGGVETQYF	TGCGCCAGCAGCCAAGGCCATAGCGGGGGTGTAGAGACCCAGTACTTC
-	TRBV7-7	TRBJ2-1	13	few	CASSLTGQQEQFF	TGTGCCAGCAGCCTAACGGGACAACAGGAGCAGTTCTTC
-	TRBV5-1	TRBJ2-1	17	few	CASRRGEAGWSLNEQFF	TGCGCCAGCAGGAGAGGGGAGGCGGGATGGTCCCTAAATGAGCAGTTCTTC
TRBD1	TRBV5-4	TRBJ2-7	15	-	CASRFDRGGTYEQYF	TGTGCCAGCAGGTTCGACAGGGGTGGGACCTACGAGCAGTACTTC
TRBD1	TRBV2	TRBJ2-7	16	once	CASSEPTWDSSYEQYF	TGTGCCAGCAGTGAACCAACTTGGGACAGCTCGTACGAGCAGTACTTC
-	TRBV7-9	TRBJ1-1	15	-	CASSLSPTGNTEAFF	TGTGCCAGCAGCTTATCCCCGACAGGGAACACTGAAGCTTTCTTT
-	TRBV25-1	TRBJ1-4	17	-	CASSPHGRGAGNEKLFF	TGTGCCAGCAGCCCTCATGGACGGGGGGCCGGTAATGAAAAACTGTTTTTT
TRBD1	TRBV6-6	TRBJ2-7	14	-	CASSTAGQGDMEYF	TGTGCCAGCAGCACTGCGGGACAGGGGGATATGGAGTACTTC
-	TRBV20-1	TRBJ2-5	11	-	CSASSEETQYF	TGCAGTGCTAGTTCTGAAGAGACCCAGTACTTC
TRBD1	TRBV10-3	TRBJ2-6	17	-	CATAGQVDQGGANVLTF	TGTGCCACGGCGGGACAGGTGGACCAAGGAGGGGCCAACGTCCTGACTTTC